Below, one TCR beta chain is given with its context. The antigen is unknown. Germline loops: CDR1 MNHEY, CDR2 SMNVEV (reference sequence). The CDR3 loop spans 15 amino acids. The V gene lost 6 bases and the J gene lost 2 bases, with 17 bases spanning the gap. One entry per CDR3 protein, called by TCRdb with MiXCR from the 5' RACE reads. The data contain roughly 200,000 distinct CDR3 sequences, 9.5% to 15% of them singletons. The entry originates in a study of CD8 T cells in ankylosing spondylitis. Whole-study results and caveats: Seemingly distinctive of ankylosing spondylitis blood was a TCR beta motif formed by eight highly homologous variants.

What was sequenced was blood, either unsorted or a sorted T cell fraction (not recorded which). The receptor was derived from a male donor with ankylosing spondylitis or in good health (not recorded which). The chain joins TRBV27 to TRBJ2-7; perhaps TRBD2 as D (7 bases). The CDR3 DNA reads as TGTGCCAGCAGGGGGGGCGGGGGCTCCCCCTACGAGCAGTACTTC. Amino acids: CASRGGGGSPYEQYF.